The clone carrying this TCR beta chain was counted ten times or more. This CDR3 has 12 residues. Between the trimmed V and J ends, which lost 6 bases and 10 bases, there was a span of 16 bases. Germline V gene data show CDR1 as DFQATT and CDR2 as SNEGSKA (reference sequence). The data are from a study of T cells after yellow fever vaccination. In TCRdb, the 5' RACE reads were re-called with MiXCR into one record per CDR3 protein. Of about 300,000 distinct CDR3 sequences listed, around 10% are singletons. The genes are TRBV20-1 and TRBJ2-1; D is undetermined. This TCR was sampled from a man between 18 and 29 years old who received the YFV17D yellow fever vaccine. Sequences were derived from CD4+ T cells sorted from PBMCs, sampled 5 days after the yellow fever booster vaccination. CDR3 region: CSAQKIFREQFF. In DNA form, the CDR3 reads TGCAGTGCCCAGAAGATTTTCCGGGAGCAGTTCTTC.